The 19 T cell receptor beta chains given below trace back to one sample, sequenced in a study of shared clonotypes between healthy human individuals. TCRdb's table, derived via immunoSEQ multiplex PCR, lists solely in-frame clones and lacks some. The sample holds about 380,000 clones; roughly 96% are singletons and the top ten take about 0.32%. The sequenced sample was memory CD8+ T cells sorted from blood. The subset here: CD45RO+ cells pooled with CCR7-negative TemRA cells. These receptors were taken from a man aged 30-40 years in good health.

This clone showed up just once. The CDR3 sequence is CASSFRGPLSTNEKLFF. The DNA of the CDR3 is TGTGCCAGCAGTTTCAGGGGGCCTCTTTCAACTAATGAAAAACTGTTTTTT. The V call is TRBV27, the J call TRBJ1-4, with TRBD1 matching over 8 bases. The V segment lost 3 bases and the J segment 0 bases; nucleotides outside the gene matches: 6. The CDR3 is 17 amino acids. Germline V gene data show CDR1 as MNHEY and CDR2 as SMNVEV (reference sequence).

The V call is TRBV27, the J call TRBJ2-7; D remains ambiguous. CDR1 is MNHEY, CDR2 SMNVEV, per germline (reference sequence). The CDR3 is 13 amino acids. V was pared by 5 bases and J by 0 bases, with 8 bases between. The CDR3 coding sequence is TGTGCCAGCAGTATCTGGGGCTCCTACGAGCAGTACTTC. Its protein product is CASSIWGSYEQYF.

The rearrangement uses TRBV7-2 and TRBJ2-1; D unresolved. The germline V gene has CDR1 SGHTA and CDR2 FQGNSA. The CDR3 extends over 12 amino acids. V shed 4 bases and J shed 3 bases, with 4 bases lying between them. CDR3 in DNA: TGTGCCAGCAGCTCAAACTACAATGAGCAGTTCTTC. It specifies CASSSNYNEQFF.

The DNA of the CDR3 is TGTGCCAGCAACCCTGCCGTGGGTCCGAGGTTCTCTGGAAACACCATATATTTT. Its protein product is CASNPAVGPRFSGNTIYF. V gene TRBV2 combines with J gene TRBJ1-3; D gene ambiguous. The germline gives CDR1 SNHLY, CDR2 FYNNEI. This CDR3 is 18 amino acids long. The V end was cut by 7 bases, the J end by 0 bases, with 22 bases between.

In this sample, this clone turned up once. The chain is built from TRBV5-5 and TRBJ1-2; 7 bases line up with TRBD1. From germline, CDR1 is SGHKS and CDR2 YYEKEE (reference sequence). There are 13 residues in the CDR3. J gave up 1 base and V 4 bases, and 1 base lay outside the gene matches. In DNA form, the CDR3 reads TGTGCCAGCAGCCGGGACAGTAACTATGGCTACACCTTC. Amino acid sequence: CASSRDSNYGYTF.

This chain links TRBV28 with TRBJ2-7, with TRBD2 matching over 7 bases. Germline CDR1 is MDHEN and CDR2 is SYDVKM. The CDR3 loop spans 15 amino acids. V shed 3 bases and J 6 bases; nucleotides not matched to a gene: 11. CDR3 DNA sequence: TGTGCCAGCAGTTTTCGGGGAGCGGGACTCCTCGAGCAGTACTTC. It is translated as CASSFRGAGLLEQYF.

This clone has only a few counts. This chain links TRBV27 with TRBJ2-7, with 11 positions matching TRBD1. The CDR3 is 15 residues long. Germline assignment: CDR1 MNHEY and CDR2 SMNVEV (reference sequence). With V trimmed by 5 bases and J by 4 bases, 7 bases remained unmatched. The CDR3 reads CASSTGTGGGYEQYF. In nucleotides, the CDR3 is TGTGCCAGCAGTACCGGGACAGGGGGGGGATACGAGCAGTACTTC.

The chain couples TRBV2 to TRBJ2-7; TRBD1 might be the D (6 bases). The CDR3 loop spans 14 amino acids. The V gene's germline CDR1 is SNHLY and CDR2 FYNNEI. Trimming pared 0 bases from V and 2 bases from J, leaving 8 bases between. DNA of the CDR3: TGTGCCAGCAGTGAAGCGTACAGGGCCTACGAGCAGTACTTC. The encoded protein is CASSEAYRAYEQYF.

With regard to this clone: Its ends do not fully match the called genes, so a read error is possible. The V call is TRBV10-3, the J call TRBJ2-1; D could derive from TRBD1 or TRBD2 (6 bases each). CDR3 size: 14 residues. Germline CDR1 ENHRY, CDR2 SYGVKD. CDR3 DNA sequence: TGTGCCATCAGCTGGACGGACGAGGGGGGAGCTACGGTCTTC. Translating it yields CAISWTDEGGATVF.

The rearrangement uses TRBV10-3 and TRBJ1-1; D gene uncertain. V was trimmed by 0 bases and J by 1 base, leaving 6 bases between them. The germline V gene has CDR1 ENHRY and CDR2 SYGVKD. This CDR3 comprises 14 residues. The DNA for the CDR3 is TGTGCCATCAGTGAGTCCACAGCGAACACTGAAGCTTTCTTT. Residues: CAISESTANTEAFF.

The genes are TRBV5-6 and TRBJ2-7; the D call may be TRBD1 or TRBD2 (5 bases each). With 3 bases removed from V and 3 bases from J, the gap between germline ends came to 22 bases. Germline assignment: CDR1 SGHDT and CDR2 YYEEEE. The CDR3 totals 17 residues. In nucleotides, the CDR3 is TGTGCCAGCAGCTCCTGGGGGTTAGACCTCTGGGGCTACGAGCAGTACTTC. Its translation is CASSSWGLDLWGYEQYF.

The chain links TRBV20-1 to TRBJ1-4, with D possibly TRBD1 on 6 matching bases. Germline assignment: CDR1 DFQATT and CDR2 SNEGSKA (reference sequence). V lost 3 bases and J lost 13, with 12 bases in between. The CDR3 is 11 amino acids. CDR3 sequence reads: CSASVGQILFF. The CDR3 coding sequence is TGCAGTGCTAGTGTGGGACAAATACTGTTTTTT.

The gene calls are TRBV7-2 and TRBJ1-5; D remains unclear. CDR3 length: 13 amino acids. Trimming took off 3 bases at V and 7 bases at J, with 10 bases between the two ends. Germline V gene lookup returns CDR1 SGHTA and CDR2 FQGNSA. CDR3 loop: CASSFTFGQPQHF. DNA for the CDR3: TGTGCCAGCAGCTTTACCTTTGGCCAGCCCCAGCATTTT.

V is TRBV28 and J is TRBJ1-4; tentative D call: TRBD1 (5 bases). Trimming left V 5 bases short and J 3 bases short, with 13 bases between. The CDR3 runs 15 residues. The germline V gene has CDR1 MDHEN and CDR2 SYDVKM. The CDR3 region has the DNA TGTGCCAGCAGTGATCAGGGTTGGGCTAATGAAAAACTGTTTTTT. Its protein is CASSDQGWANEKLFF.

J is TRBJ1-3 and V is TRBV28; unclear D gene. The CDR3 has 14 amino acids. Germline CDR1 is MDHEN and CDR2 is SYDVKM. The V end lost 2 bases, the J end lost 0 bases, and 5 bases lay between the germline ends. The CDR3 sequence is CASSLPGSGNTIYF. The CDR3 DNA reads TGTGCCAGCAGTTTACCGGGCTCTGGAAACACCATATATTTT.

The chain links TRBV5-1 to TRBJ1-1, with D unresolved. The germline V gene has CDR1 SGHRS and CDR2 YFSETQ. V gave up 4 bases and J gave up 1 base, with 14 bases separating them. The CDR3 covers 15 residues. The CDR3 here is CASSPMRAGNTEAFF. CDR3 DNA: TGCGCCAGCAGCCCCATGCGGGCTGGGAACACTGAAGCTTTCTTT.

CDR3 region: CASTTTDRFPSGANVLTF. DNA for the CDR3: TGTGCCAGCACTACAACGGACAGGTTTCCCTCTGGGGCCAACGTCCTGACTTTC. The chain employs TRBV28 and TRBJ2-6; the match to TRBD1 covers 7 bases. The V gene end was trimmed by 7 bases and the J gene end by 0 bases; junction bases not matched to a gene: 12. Germline V lookup: CDR1 MDHEN, CDR2 SYDVKM. CDR3 length: 18 amino acids.

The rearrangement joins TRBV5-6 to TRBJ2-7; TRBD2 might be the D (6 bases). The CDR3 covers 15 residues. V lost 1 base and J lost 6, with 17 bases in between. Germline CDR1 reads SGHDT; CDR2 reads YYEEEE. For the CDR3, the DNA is TGTGCCAGCAGCTTGTTGAACCGGGAGATGGGCGAGCAGTACTTC. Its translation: CASSLLNREMGEQYF.

This CDR3 reads CASSLTAGTGGKTQYF. In nucleotides, the CDR3 is TGTGCCAGCAGTTTAACCGCCGGGACAGGGGGCAAGACCCAGTACTTC. The chain links TRBV28 to TRBJ2-5, with TRBD1 matching over 12 bases. The J segment lost 6 bases and the V segment lost 2 bases, leaving 7 bases of the junction unmatched. The CDR3 has 16 amino acids. Germline assignment: CDR1 MDHEN and CDR2 SYDVKM.